Below, one T cell receptor (beta chain) is given with its context. Clones were sequenced by immunoSEQ multiplex PCR, and TCRdb holds only the in-frame ones, with some missing. The sample consists of about 120,000 clones, 88% of them appearing once. The data derive from a study of control samples from healthy donors and cancer patients. Germline CDR1 is MNHEY and CDR2 is SVGAGI. V lost 7 bases, J lost 1 base, and 13 bases lay in between. CDR3 length equals 14 residues. The V and J genes are TRBV6-5 and TRBJ2-5, with a tentative D call TRBD1 (6 bases). Sequencing was done on a sample of blood. The sequence derives from a woman in her 70s in good health. The CDR3 region is CASKVDRIQETQYF. CDR3 coding DNA: TGTGCCAGCAAAGTCGACAGGATCCAAGAGACCCAGTACTTC.